This T cell receptor beta chain was obtained from a study of shared clonotypes between healthy human individuals. Study-level points and caveats: It was observed that 5% to 6% of naive CD4 clonotypes were shared across a handful of donors.

Concerning this clone: The target antigen is unknown.

Sorted-subset replicate PCR reactions were performed with approximately 0.2 ug DNA, corresponding to about 30,000 T cell genomes. Sequenced by immunoSEQ multiplex PCR; TCRdb stores in-frame clones only, minus some. The sample consists of 2 million to 2.5 million clones, 90% to 97% of them appearing once. The sequence was collected from a man aged 18 to 35 in good health. Specimen: naive CD4+ T cells sorted from blood. As for subset: CD45RA+ positively selected.

The CDR3 spells CASSPPEGAHGYTF. The CDR3 DNA reads as TGTGCCAGCTCACCACCCGAGGGGGCCCATGGCTACACCTTC. This chain connects TRBV18 to TRBJ1-2, with 7 nucleotides matching TRBD1. V trimming: 0 bases; J trimming: 6 bases; junction bases outside the gene matches: 4. The CDR3 contains 14 residues. Germline CDR1 reads KGHSH; CDR2 reads LQKENI.